These 26 T cell receptor beta chains were all obtained from the same sample, sequenced in a study of resident and recirculating memory T cells in vitiligo. TCRdb keeps only in-frame clones here, not all; method: immunoSEQ multiplex PCR. The sample consists of more than 70,000 clones, roughly 94% of them appearing once. The sample was blood. These receptors were collected from a male donor with vitiligo.

J is TRBJ2-7 and V is TRBV14; TRBD1 matches 7 bases. Losses at the gene ends were 0 bases for V and 3 bases for J; bases not matched to a gene: 2. There are 14 residues in the CDR3. Germline V gene sequence: CDR1 SGHDN, CDR2 FVKESK. The DNA for the CDR3 is TGTGCCAGCAGCCAAGATTGGGACAGCTACGAGCAGTACTTC. Translation: CASSQDWDSYEQYF.

The rearrangement links TRBV15 to TRBJ2-5; TRBD1 is a possible D gene (6 bases). The germline V and J ends were trimmed by 1 base and 5 bases, with 8 bases remaining between them. The CDR3 length is 13 residues. CDR1 LNHNV and CDR2 YYDKDF come from the germline V gene (reference sequence). The CDR3 nucleotides read TGTGCCACCAGCAGAGCTAGGGGGGAGACCCAGTACTTC. It encodes CATSRARGETQYF.

The chain uses TRBV28 and TRBJ2-3; a weak D match, TRBD2 (5 bases). The CDR3 runs to 15 residues. The V end was cut by 6 bases, the J end by 6 bases, with 19 bases between. Germline V gene sequence: CDR1 MDHEN, CDR2 SYDVKM. CDR3 sequence reads: CASRLGPSAWDTQYF. The CDR3 bases are TGTGCCAGCAGACTAGGGCCCTCCGCTTGGGATACGCAGTATTTT.

This clone was detected once. The chain recombines TRBV30 with TRBJ2-7, with 8 bases matching TRBD2. The CDR3 spans 17 residues. V was clipped by 5 bases and J by 2 bases; unmatched bases: 17. Germline values: CDR1 GTSNPN, CDR2 SVGIG (reference sequence). CDR3 nucleotide sequence: TGTGCCTGGGGGTCCCAAGGGATGTCGGGAGGGCCCTACGAGCAGTACTTC. This translates into CAWGSQGMSGGPYEQYF.

V is TRBV4-1 and J is TRBJ2-2; 8 positions match TRBD2. The CDR3 has 16 residues. The V and J ends lost 2 bases and 7 bases, in that order; junction bases with no gene match: 9. In germline, CDR1 is MGHRA, CDR2 YSYEKL. CDR3 coding DNA: TGCGCCAGCAGCCAACTCCCCGGGACTAGTGTCGGGGAGCTGTTTTTT. Protein sequence: CASSQLPGTSVGELFF.

The V call is TRBV19, the J call TRBJ2-7, with 7 nucleotides matching TRBD1. Germline V gene lookup returns CDR1 LNHDA and CDR2 SQIVND (reference sequence). The V and J ends lost 5 bases and 4 bases, in that order; junction bases with no gene match: 2. This CDR3 has 12 amino acids. CDR3 in amino acids: CASSPQGYEQYF. The CDR3, as DNA: TGTGCCAGTAGTCCACAGGGGTACGAGCAGTACTTC.

This clone was detected only once. The chain uses TRBV7-3 and TRBJ2-3; D is unclear. Trimming left V 4 bases short and J 4 bases short, with 6 bases between. The CDR3 totals 12 residues. CDR1 SGHTA and CDR2 FQGTGA come from the germline V gene. The CDR3 bases are TGTGCCAGCAGCTCTGAGTCAGATACGCAGTATTTT. Residues: CASSSESDTQYF.

The chain joins TRBV5-1 to TRBJ1-1; no firm D call. Trimming shortened V by 2 bases and J by 4 bases, and 15 bases separated the two germline ends. This CDR3 spans 15 amino acids. Germline loops: CDR1 SGHRS, CDR2 YFSETQ. The CDR3 here is CASSFGGNTLTEAFF. The CDR3 bases are TGCGCCAGCAGCTTCGGCGGTAATACACTCACTGAAGCTTTCTTT.

The rearrangement links TRBV6-5 to TRBJ1-4, with TRBD1 as a possible D gene (5 bases). CDR1 is MNHEY, CDR2 SVGAGI, per germline. Trimming stripped 6 bases from V and 8 bases from J, with 13 bases between. The CDR3 has 13 residues. CDR3 protein: CASSPPGIEKLFF. DNA for the CDR3: TGTGCCAGCAGCCCACCAGGGATCGAAAAACTGTTTTTT.

The genes are TRBV5-8 and TRBJ2-1; 11 bases align to TRBD2. Germline V gene sequence: CDR1 SGHTS, CDR2 YDEGEE. After removal of 1 base from V and 3 bases from J, the junction contained 3 bases not matched to a gene. This CDR3 has 16 amino acids. CDR3 sequence reads: CASSLLTSGDYNEQFF. CDR3 in DNA: TGTGCCAGCAGCTTGCTGACTAGCGGGGACTACAATGAGCAGTTCTTC.

The J gene is TRBJ1-2, the V gene TRBV5-6, with D perhaps matching TRBD1 (6 bases). Germline V gene sequence: CDR1 SGHDT, CDR2 YYEEEE. V lost 3 bases, J lost 3 bases, and 6 bases lay in between. This CDR3 is 12 amino acids long. The CDR3 bases are TGTGCCAGCAGCTACAGGGACTATGGCTACACCTTC. It is translated as CASSYRDYGYTF. Drawing the rest from reference TRBV5-6 and TRBJ1-2, the complete variable domain is DAGVTQSPTHLIKTRGQQVTLRCSPKSGHDTVSWYQQALGQGPQFIFQYYEEEERQRGNFPDRFSGHQFPNYSSELNVNALLLGDSALYLCASSYRDYGYTFGSGTRLTVV.

The chain links TRBV18 to TRBJ1-2, with 9 bases that match TRBD1. Germline V gene data show CDR1 as KGHSH and CDR2 as LQKENI. J lost 5 bases, V lost 2 bases, and 15 bases had no gene match. The CDR3 sequence is 18 residues long. The CDR3: CASSPTPPGQGLGYGYTF. The DNA for the CDR3 is TGTGCCAGCTCACCAACGCCGCCCGGACAGGGGTTAGGTTATGGCTACACCTTC.

This clone has a single count. This chain uses TRBV10-3 with TRBJ1-1; maybe TRBD1 (5 bases). The CDR3 totals 16 residues. V was shortened by 2 bases and J by 1 base, with 14 bases between the two germline ends. The germline V gene has CDR1 ENHRY and CDR2 SYGVKD. The CDR3 DNA reads as TGTGCCATCAGTGAGAACATCAGGGCCCAGAACACTGAAGCTTTCTTT. Translating gives CAISENIRAQNTEAFF.

V gene TRBV7-2 combines with J gene TRBJ2-7; D is ambiguous. Germline V lookup: CDR1 SGHTA, CDR2 FQGNSA. The length of the CDR3 is 16 residues. Trimming stripped 1 base from V and 3 bases from J, with 16 bases between. CDR3 sequence reads: CASSLVAAADDYEQYF. The CDR3 DNA is TGTGCCAGCAGCTTAGTGGCGGCAGCTGATGACTACGAGCAGTACTTC.

The J gene is TRBJ2-5, the V gene TRBV5-1, with 9 bases matching TRBD1. The V segment lost 2 bases and the J segment 1 base; nucleotides outside the gene matches: 6. Germline V lookup: CDR1 SGHRS, CDR2 YFSETQ. The CDR3 runs to 16 residues. The CDR3 region has the DNA TGCGCCAGCAGCTTTACAGGGGGCGGGTTCCAAGAGACCCAGTACTTC. Translated, it gives CASSFTGGGFQETQYF.

This clone appeared once. The CDR3 reads CASSLRGQGYTF. The CDR3 nucleotides read TGTGCCAGCAGTTTACGGGGACAGGGCTACACCTTC. The gene calls are TRBV28 and TRBJ1-2, with 7 bases that match TRBD1. Germline V CDR1 and CDR2: MDHEN, SYDVKM. CDR3 length equals 12 residues. V lost 2 bases and J lost 8; bases outside the gene matches: 2.

The chain combines TRBV5-1 with TRBJ1-1, with unresolved D. Trimming pared 2 bases from V and 5 bases from J, leaving 13 bases between. The CDR3 is 14 amino acids. Germline CDR1 is SGHRS and CDR2 is YFSETQ. The CDR3 sequence: CASSLGSSGTEAFF. The CDR3 coding sequence is TGCGCCAGCAGCTTAGGATCTAGTGGGACTGAAGCTTTCTTT.

The genes are TRBV25-1 and TRBJ1-5; D might be TRBD1 (6 bases). V was cut by 6 bases and J by 2 bases, with 17 bases left in between. The germline gives CDR1 MGHDK, CDR2 SYGVNS. This CDR3 is 16 amino acids long. The CDR3 is CASSPRGWIGNQPQHF. As DNA, the CDR3 is TGTGCCAGCAGCCCTAGGGGGTGGATCGGCAATCAGCCCCAGCATTTT.

The CDR3, as DNA: TGTGCCAGCTCACCAGGTAGCGGAATCACCGGGGAGCTGTTTTTT. Protein sequence: CASSPGSGITGELFF. The gene calls are TRBV18 and TRBJ2-2; perhaps TRBD2 as D (6 bases). This CDR3 has 15 amino acids. In germline, CDR1 is KGHSH, CDR2 LQKENI. V was clipped by 2 bases and J by 4 bases, with 11 bases between them.

The CDR3 DNA is TGTGCCAGCAGCGCCGAGGGGGCAGCTAATGAAAAACTGTTTTTT. Translation: CASSAEGAANEKLFF. V and J are TRBV9 and TRBJ1-4; 7 nucleotides agree with TRBD1. The germline CDR1 and CDR2 sequences are SGDLS and YYNGEE. Trimming took 3 bases from V and 3 from J; bases not matched to a gene: 5. The CDR3 extends over 15 amino acids.

The rearrangement joins TRBV28 to TRBJ1-1; no definite D call. Germline V CDR1 and CDR2: MDHEN, SYDVKM. The length of the CDR3 is 13 residues. V shed 8 bases and J shed 9 bases, with 19 bases lying between them. The CDR3 is CASGLRDYRKAFF. The CDR3 DNA reads TGTGCCAGCGGGTTGAGGGATTACCGGAAAGCTTTCTTT.

The chain combines TRBV7-2 with TRBJ2-7, with 11 positions matching TRBD2. Germline V gene sequence: CDR1 SGHTA, CDR2 FQGNSA. CDR3 length: 15 amino acids. The V and J ends lost 6 bases and 7 bases, in that order; junction bases with no gene match: 11. CDR3 nucleotide sequence: TGTGCCAGCAGACCGCGACTAGCGGGATCCCGAGAGCAGTACTTC. Residues: CASRPRLAGSREQYF.

The V gene is TRBV5-5, the J gene TRBJ2-7; D call uncertain. Trimming removed 3 bases from V and 5 bases from J, with 15 bases in between. The germline gives CDR1 SGHKS, CDR2 YYEKEE (reference sequence). The length of the CDR3 is 14 residues. The CDR3 DNA reads TGTGCCAGCAGCTCTACCTTCTCACAGCACGAGCAGTACTTC. This codes for CASSSTFSQHEQYF.

V gene TRBV4-3 combines with J gene TRBJ2-1, with 9 nucleotides matching TRBD2. This CDR3 contains 16 residues. Germline V lookup: CDR1 LGHNA, CDR2 YSLEER. V trimming: 0 bases; J trimming: 9 bases; junction bases outside the gene matches: 9. CDR3 DNA sequence: TGCGCCAGCAGCCAAGATCATTCGGGACTAGCATCTGAGCAGTTCTTC. Its protein is CASSQDHSGLASEQFF.

CDR3 in amino acids: CASSLPTGSNQPQHF. CDR3 bases: TGTGCCAGCAGTCTCCCGACGGGTAGCAATCAGCCCCAGCATTTT. The V call is TRBV28, the J call TRBJ1-5, with no clear D. Trimming removed 5 bases at V and 0 bases at J, with 11 bases between. The CDR3 loop spans 15 amino acids. The V gene's germline CDR1 is MDHEN and CDR2 SYDVKM.

This chain uses TRBV7-7 with TRBJ2-7; 8 nucleotides agree with TRBD1. The germline V gene encodes CDR1 SSHAT and CDR2 FNYEAQ (reference sequence). This CDR3 comprises 14 residues. After removal of 4 bases from V and 1 base from J, the junction contained 3 bases not matched to a gene. CDR3 in DNA: TGTGCCAGCAGCTCCCACAGGGGGTCCTACGAGCAGTACTTC. Its protein is CASSSHRGSYEQYF.